Below are 2 T cell receptor beta chains sequenced from a single sample in a study of T cells in Graves' hyperthyroidism and ophthalmopathy. RNA transcripts gave rise to amplified TCR beta CDR3 regions. The study used the HTBI primer set for a first-round RT-PCR of the TCR CDR3. Each CDR3 protein is one row after TCRdb ran MiXCR on the multiplex PCR reads. The data contain 450,000 to 700,000 distinct CDR3 sequences, roughly 46% of them singletons. The sequenced sample consisted of peripheral blood or thyroid tissue (not recorded which). Every receptor here comes from an adult woman with Graves' disease, either hyperthyroidism or ophthalmopathy (not recorded which).

This clonotype has more than one count but fewer than ten. The rearrangement uses TRBV28 and TRBJ2-7; 9 nucleotides align to TRBD2. This CDR3 has 15 residues. The germline CDR1 and CDR2 sequences are MDHEN and SYDVKM. With V trimmed by 3 bases and J by 2 bases, 5 bases remained unmatched. CDR3 loop: CASSFPLAGAYEQYF. CDR3 nucleotide sequence: TGTGCCAGCAGTTTTCCCTTAGCGGGAGCCTACGAGCAGTACTTC. The variable domain in full, with the rest retrieved from reference TRBV28 and TRBJ2-7, is DVKVTQSSRYLVKRTGEKVFLECVQDMDHENMFWYRQDPGLGLRLIYFSYDVKMKEKGDIPEGYSVSREKKERFSLILESASTNQTSMYLCASSFPLAGAYEQYFGPGTRLTVT.

In its sample, this clonotype was seen a few times. The gene calls are TRBV28 and TRBJ2-7; D is perhaps TRBD1 (6 bases). The length of the CDR3 is 14 residues. V shed 1 base and J shed 3 bases, with 10 bases lying between them. Germline CDR1 and CDR2: MDHEN and SYDVKM. The DNA of the CDR3 is TGTGCCAGCAGTTTATTGAGGACAGACTACGAGCAGTACTTC. Its protein is CASSLLRTDYEQYF.